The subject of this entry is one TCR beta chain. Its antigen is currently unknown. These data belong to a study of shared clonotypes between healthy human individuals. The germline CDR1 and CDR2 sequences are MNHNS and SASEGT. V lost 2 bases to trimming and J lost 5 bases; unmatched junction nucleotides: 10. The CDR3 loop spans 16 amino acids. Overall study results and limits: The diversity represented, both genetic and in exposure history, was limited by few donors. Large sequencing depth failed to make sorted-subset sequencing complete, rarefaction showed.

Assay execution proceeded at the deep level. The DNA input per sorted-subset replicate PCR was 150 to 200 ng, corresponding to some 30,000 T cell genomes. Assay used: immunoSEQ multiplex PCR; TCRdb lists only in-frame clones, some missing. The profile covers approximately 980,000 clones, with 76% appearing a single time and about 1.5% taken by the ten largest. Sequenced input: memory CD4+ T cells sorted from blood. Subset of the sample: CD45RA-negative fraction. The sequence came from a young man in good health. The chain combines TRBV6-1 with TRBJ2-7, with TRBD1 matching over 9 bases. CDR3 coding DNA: TGTGCCAGCAGTGAAATCTTTGGGACAGGGAGGCACGAGCAGTACTTC. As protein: CASSEIFGTGRHEQYF.